These 10 T cell receptor beta chains originate from one sample sequenced in a study of beta chain features in type 1 diabetes. Isolated RNA was reverse transcribed in full, so expressed TCRB transcripts were sequenced. Repertoires were generated with immunoSEQ multiplex PCR, while TCRdb's copy carries only in-frame clones and drops some. Among hundreds of thousands of clones listed, around an eighth were seen once. Broader study findings: Type 1 diabetes patients showed a moderate but significant shortening of TCRB CDR3s in all four CD4+ subsets.

No antigen has been assigned to these receptors. Specimen: naive CD4+ T cells from blood. All receptors come from a man between 18 and 35 years old with type 1 diabetes.

This clone was counted between two and nine times. The gene calls are TRBV15 and TRBJ2-7; D unclear. The ends were cut back, 0 bases at V and 7 bases at J, with 10 bases in the middle. This CDR3 is 13 amino acids long. CDR1 LNHNV and CDR2 YYDKDF come from the germline V gene (reference sequence). The chain's CDR3 is CATSRDTRREQYF. CDR3 DNA: TGTGCCACCAGCAGAGATACGCGTCGGGAGCAGTACTTC.

CDR3 nucleotide sequence: TGTGCCAGCTCACGAGGGGCGATAAACACCGGGGAGCTGTTTTTT. This gives the protein CASSRGAINTGELFF. The chain carries TRBV18 and TRBJ2-2, with D perhaps given as TRBD1 or TRBD2 (5 bases each). With 4 bases removed from V and 2 bases from J, the gap between germline ends came to 11 bases. This CDR3 has 15 amino acids. The germline V gene encodes CDR1 KGHSH and CDR2 LQKENI.

This clone occurred a few times. V gene TRBV29-1 combines with J gene TRBJ1-1, with D perhaps TRBD1 (5 bases). The V end was cut by 8 bases, the J end by 4 bases, with 14 bases between. The CDR3 contains 12 residues. Germline loops: CDR1 SQVTM, CDR2 ANQGSEA. CDR3 sequence reads: CSTRPGGTEAFF. CDR3 sequence (DNA): TGCAGCACCCGCCCGGGGGGCACTGAAGCTTTCTTT.

The chain combines TRBV2 with TRBJ1-5; TRBD1 agrees at 11 bases. The CDR3 contains 16 residues. J was trimmed by 4 bases and V by 6 bases; bases with no gene match: 8. Germline CDR1 and CDR2: SNHLY and FYNNEI. The CDR3 loop reads CASSWDRGARNQPQHF. As DNA, the CDR3 is TGTGCCAGCAGCTGGGACAGGGGGGCGCGGAATCAGCCCCAGCATTTT.

This clone was detected only a few times. The same CDR3 arises from other DNA sequences in this sample as well. The V call is TRBV28, the J call TRBJ1-3; no clear D gene. The CDR3 totals 10 residues. The V end was cut by 5 bases, the J end by 5 bases, with 1 base between. The V gene's germline CDR1 is MDHEN and CDR2 SYDVKM. The CDR3 loop is CASSRNTIYF. The CDR3 DNA sequence: TGTGCCAGCAGTCGAAACACCATATATTTT.

This clone was seen at least ten times. The CDR3 region has the DNA TGTGCCAGCAGCCAAGATGGGGGGCGCGAGTTCTTC. Its protein is CASSQDGGREFF. The chain joins TRBV14 to TRBJ2-1, with D perhaps assigned TRBD1 or TRBD2 (6 bases each). Trimming took off 0 bases at V and 14 bases at J, with 11 bases between the two ends. Germline V CDR1 and CDR2: SGHDN, FVKESK. This CDR3 spans 12 amino acids. Full variable domain (missing parts from reference TRBV14 and TRBJ2-1): EAGVTQFPSHSVIEKGQTVTLRCDPISGHDNLYWYRRVMGKEIKFLLHFVKESKQDESGMPNNRFLAERTGGTYSTLKVQPAELEDSGVYFCASSQDGGREFFGPGTRLTVL.

This clone appeared a few times. The chain is built from TRBV5-1 and TRBJ2-2, with a weak D call TRBD1 (7 bases). In germline, CDR1 is SGHRS, CDR2 YFSETQ. The CDR3 has 14 residues. V lost 5 bases, J lost 4 bases, and 12 bases lay in between. The CDR3 region is CASRSQGGTGELFF. The CDR3 DNA follows: TGCGCCAGCAGGTCCCAGGGGGGCACCGGGGAGCTGTTTTTT.

This chain links TRBV18 with TRBJ2-7, with 8 positions matching TRBD1. The J segment lost 5 bases and the V segment lost 3 bases, leaving 9 bases of the junction unmatched. Germline assignment: CDR1 KGHSH and CDR2 LQKENI. The CDR3 has 15 amino acids. The CDR3 region is CASSPQGQGSDEQYF. The CDR3 DNA reads TGTGCCAGCTCACCGCAAGGACAGGGCTCAGACGAGCAGTACTTC.

The CDR3 nucleotides are TGCAGCGTTGTTCCGGGAACGGGGTATGGCTACACCTTC. It specifies CSVVPGTGYGYTF. The chain has TRBV29-1 and TRBJ1-2; D unresolved. From germline, CDR1 is SQVTM and CDR2 ANQGSEA. The CDR3 extends over 13 amino acids. V dropped 4 bases and J dropped 5 bases, with 14 bases sitting between them.

This clone occurred a few times. V is TRBV20-1 and J is TRBJ2-5; D ambiguous. V dropped 3 bases and J dropped 9 bases, with 8 bases sitting between them. Per germline, CDR1 DFQATT and CDR2 SNEGSKA (reference sequence). The length of the CDR3 is 10 residues. The CDR3 spells CSASIRSQYF. DNA of the CDR3: TGCAGTGCTAGCATCCGGTCCCAGTACTTC.